The clone carrying this T cell receptor (beta chain) was observed a handful of times. As yet, its antigen is unknown. Sorted cells numbering 20,000 to 1,000,000, with 10%, 30% or 50% RNA, yielded the naive CD8 libraries. These data originate in a study of molecular identifiers for immune sequencing clone quantification. Broader study findings: The share of molecules held by clones above 20 RNA copies was over 97% in effector cells and under 1% in naive cells.

The ends lost 4 bases at V and 4 bases at J; junction bases unmatched: 10. This CDR3 spans 16 amino acids. Looked up from germline, CDR1 is SGHKS and CDR2 is YYEKEE (reference sequence). TCRdb passed the PCR reads through MiXCR, listing each CDR3 protein once. The sample has 300,000 to 400,000 distinct CDR3 sequences; roughly 24% are singletons. The specimen sequenced was naive CD8+ T cells from blood, with Jurkat cell RNA spiked in. Regarding subset: FACS-sorted CD8+CD4-CCR7+CD45RA+ naive T cells. This TCR came from a human donor in good health. Some libraries in this study had Jurkat cell RNA spiked in. The chain recombines TRBV5-5 with TRBJ2-2, with 7 bases that match TRBD2. The CDR3: CASSQIRDYLTGELFF. The CDR3 bases are TGTGCCAGCAGCCAAATCCGGGACTACCTCACCGGGGAGCTGTTTTTT.